One sample yielded the 2 T cell receptor beta chains listed below, sequenced in a study of human T cells and chemical hapten exposure. Time point here: pre-sensitization, week 0. Described treatment: therapeutic diphenylcyclopropenone sensitization with weekly scalp DPC. Each CDR3 protein is one row after TCRdb ran MiXCR on the RACE reads. Found here are roughly 260,000 distinct CDR3 sequences, more than 6.5% of them singletons; the top ten hold 2.3%. The input for sequencing was whole blood, taken in connection with sensitization to the hapten diphenylcyclopropenone (DPC). These receptors originate from a woman between 40 and 50 years old with alopecia areata. Some clones in this sample may be carry-over from other donors' samples.

In this sample, this clonotype turned up a few times. This chain links TRBV5-1 with TRBJ1-5, with 8 bases that match TRBD1. The trim removed 5 bases at V and 3 bases at J, leaving 7 bases unmatched. CDR3 length: 15 amino acids. Germline V gene sequence: CDR1 SGHRS, CDR2 YFSETQ. The CDR3 DNA reads TGCGCCAGCAGTCTGGGACAGGCCCCCAATCAGCCCCAGCATTTT. This translates into CASSLGQAPNQPQHF. The entire variable domain, with the rest obtained from reference TRBV5-1 and TRBJ1-5, is as follows: KAGVTQTPRYLIKTRGQQVTLSCSPISGHRSVSWYQQTPGQGLQFLFEYFSETQRNKGNFPGRFSGRQFSNSRSEMNVSTLELGDSALYLCASSLGQAPNQPQHFGDGTRLSIL.

V gene TRBV7-9 combines with J gene TRBJ1-3; TRBD1 might be the D (5 bases). The CDR3 length is 15 residues. Germline assignment: CDR1 SEHNR and CDR2 FQNEAQ (reference sequence). Trimming took off 4 bases at V and 0 bases at J, with 10 bases between the two ends. The CDR3 is CASSSDRASGNTIYF. The CDR3 DNA reads as TGTGCCAGCAGCTCCGACAGAGCCTCTGGAAACACCATATATTTT. The variable domain in full, with the rest retrieved from reference TRBV7-9 and TRBJ1-3, is DTGVSQNPRHKITKRGQNVTFRCDPISEHNRLYWYRQTLGQGPEFLTYFQNEAQLEKSRLLSDRFSAERPKGSFSTLEIQRTEQGDSAMYLCASSSDRASGNTIYFGEGSWLTVV.